The 13 T cell receptor beta chains below come from one sample, sequenced in a study of response to subunit inactivated influenza vaccine. Each CDR3 protein gets one entry after TCRdb re-called the RT-PCR reads with MiXCR. The sample consists of under 500,000 distinct CDR3 sequences, 9.5% to 13% of them appearing once. Sequenced material: PBMCs from blood, taken roughly 46 days after vaccination. Receptors were obtained from a man aged 50-60 years who received an inactivated influenza vaccine.

This clonotype was seen at least ten times. V usage is TRBV7-2 and J usage is TRBJ2-1; 7 bases align to TRBD1. The germline gives CDR1 SGHTA, CDR2 FQGNSA. The CDR3 runs 13 residues. Unmatched junction bases numbered 4, after V lost 1 base and J lost 10 bases. The CDR3 loop is CASSLEPGQEQFF. The CDR3 DNA follows: TGTGCCAGCAGCTTAGAGCCGGGACAGGAGCAGTTCTTC. The full variable domain, completed using reference TRBV7-2 and TRBJ2-1, is GAGVSQSPSNKVTEKGKDVELRCDPISGHTALYWYRQSLGQGLEFLIYFQGNSAPDKSGLPSDRFSAERTGGSVSTLTIQRTQQEDSAVYLCASSLEPGQEQFFGPGTRLTVL.

This clonotype was seen a handful of times. The chain carries TRBV5-6 and TRBJ2-3, with 7 positions matching TRBD1. The CDR3 runs to 14 residues. The germline V gene has CDR1 SGHDT and CDR2 YYEEEE. V lost 4 bases, J lost 4 bases, and 6 bases stayed unmatched. The CDR3 loop is CASSAKTGADTQYF. Here the CDR3 DNA reads TGTGCCAGCAGCGCCAAAACAGGGGCAGATACGCAGTATTTT.

The V call is TRBV2, the J call TRBJ1-3; D possibly corresponds to TRBD1 (6 bases). This CDR3 comprises 16 residues. Germline V CDR1 and CDR2: SNHLY, FYNNEI. The V and J ends lost 6 bases and 0 bases respectively, with 15 bases between them. CDR3 protein: CASSPLQGTSGNTIYF. CDR3 DNA sequence: TGTGCCAGCAGCCCCCTACAGGGAACCTCTGGAAACACCATATATTTT. Filled out from reference TRBV2 and TRBJ1-3, the complete variable domain reads EPEVTQTPSHQVTQMGQEVILRCVPISNHLYFYWYRQILGQKVEFLVSFYNNEISEKSEIFDDQFSVERPDGSNFTLKIRSTKLEDSAMYFCASSPLQGTSGNTIYFGEGSWLTVV.

The CDR3 sequence: CASSPLTSGETQYF. CDR3 DNA: TGTGCCAGCAGCCCTCTGACTAGCGGGGAGACCCAGTACTTC. J is TRBJ2-5 and V is TRBV9; TRBD2 agrees at 10 bases. Per germline, CDR1 SGDLS and CDR2 YYNGEE. The ends lost 4 bases at V and 5 bases at J; junction bases unmatched: 5. This CDR3 contains 14 residues.

The table lists this clonotype with many counts. J is TRBJ2-1 and V is TRBV7-2; no reliable D call. V was cut by 3 bases and J by 5 bases, with 17 bases left in between. The germline CDR1 and CDR2 sequences are SGHTA and FQGNSA. The CDR3 is 16 residues long. CDR3 sequence: CASSFPMGGANNEQFF. DNA for the CDR3: TGTGCCAGCAGCTTCCCGATGGGCGGAGCTAACAATGAGCAGTTCTTC.

Comments on this clonotype: One base away lies a much larger clone, so this may be a sequencing read error. V and J are TRBV4-3 and TRBJ2-7; the match to TRBD2 covers 7 bases. The junction had 8 bases not matched to a gene; V was cut back by 6 bases and J by 0 bases. The V gene's germline CDR1 is LGHNA and CDR2 YSLEER. This CDR3 is built from 15 residues. The CDR3 protein is CASSVVGGPSYEQYF. The CDR3 DNA sequence: TGCGCCAGCAGTGTAGTGGGAGGGCCCTCCTACGAGCAGTACTTC.

Many counts were recorded for this clonotype. The V gene is TRBV5-1, the J gene TRBJ2-2; D is possibly TRBD1 (6 bases). CDR1 is SGHRS, CDR2 YFSETQ, per germline. CDR3 length: 16 amino acids. The V and J ends lost 5 bases and 3 bases respectively, with 17 bases between them. The CDR3 is CASRPLGGSDTGELFF. The CDR3 nucleotides read TGCGCCAGCAGACCCCTTGGGGGCTCGGACACCGGGGAGCTGTTTTTT.

Many counts were recorded for this clonotype. CDR3 nucleotide sequence: TGTGCCAGCAGTTTCGACGATCTTACGTACCAAGAGACCCAGTACTTC. Translation gives CASSFDDLTYQETQYF. This chain links TRBV12-3 or TRBV12-4 with TRBJ2-5; no clear D gene. The CDR3 totals 16 residues. Between the trimmed V and J ends, which lost 3 bases and 0 bases, there was a span of 14 bases.

This clonotype was counted only a few times. The rearrangement uses TRBV5-1 and TRBJ1-1, with TRBD1 matching 9 bases. Germline V lookup: CDR1 SGHRS, CDR2 YFSETQ. This CDR3 contains 15 residues. J lost 5 bases, V lost 3 bases, and 8 bases had no gene match. The CDR3 DNA sequence: TGCGCCAGCAGCTGGGGGACAGGGAGGAATACTGAAGCTTTCTTT. Its protein product is CASSWGTGRNTEAFF.

With respect to this clonotype: Likely a read error: the CDR3 ends without its conserved phenylalanine or tryptophan. The chain links TRBV4-2 to TRBJ2-5, with D maybe TRBD2 (5 bases). Germline V gene lookup returns CDR1 LGHNA and CDR2 YNFKEQ. The CDR3 has 15 residues. Trimming stripped 0 bases from V and 5 bases from J, with 13 bases between. DNA for the CDR3: TGTGCCAGCAGCCAAGATCAAAGCGACTATGAGACCCAGTACCTC. This encodes CASSQDQSDYETQYL.

The chain couples TRBV20-1 to TRBJ2-7; 9 nucleotides align to TRBD2. CDR1 DFQATT and CDR2 SNEGSKA come from the germline V gene (reference sequence). V lost 6 bases and J lost 2; bases outside the gene matches: 11. This CDR3 region has 15 residues. This chain's CDR3 is CSAPQMGGRAYEQYF. DNA of the CDR3: TGCAGTGCCCCTCAGATGGGCGGGAGGGCCTACGAGCAGTACTTC.

This clonotype was seen ten or more times. This rearrangement joins TRBV6-2 or TRBV6-3 to TRBJ2-2; D is uncertain. CDR3 length equals 13 residues. V gave up 2 bases and J gave up 6 bases, with 7 bases separating them. Germline V CDR1 and CDR2: MNHEY, SVGEGT. DNA for the CDR3: TGTGCCAGCAGTTACATAGTCGCCGGGGAGCTGTTTTTT. The encoded protein is CASSYIVAGELFF.

This clonotype has only a few counts. This chain links TRBV7-9 with TRBJ1-1; D uncertain. Trimming took 3 bases from V and 1 from J, leaving 12 bases between them. This CDR3 is 15 amino acids long. Germline V gene data show CDR1 as SEHNR and CDR2 as FQNEAQ (reference sequence). Here the CDR3 DNA reads TGTGCCAGCAGCTTTCCCGGCAGAGAGAACACTGAAGCTTTCTTT. Translated, it gives CASSFPGRENTEAFF.